These 11 T cell receptor beta chains were all obtained from the same sample, sequenced in a study of shared T cell receptors in the human thymus. Only in-frame clones appear in the TCRdb table, and some are missing; sequencing was by immunoSEQ multiplex PCR. The profile covers some 700,000 clones, with approximately 88% appearing a single time and around 0.01% taken by the ten largest. These data were also filed under a second study, of human thymus T cells.

The specimen was thymocytes. These receptors were taken from a boy in the first two years of life with a congenital heart defect.

This sequence joins TRBV6-6 and TRBJ2-7; 11 bases agree with TRBD2. The CDR3 extends over 13 amino acids. The V and J ends lost 8 bases and 3 bases, in that order; junction bases with no gene match: 3. Per the germline V gene, CDR1 is MNHNY and CDR2 is SVGAGI (reference sequence). CDR3 residues: CASGTSGLYEQYF. The CDR3 region has the DNA TGTGCCAGCGGGACTAGCGGTCTCTACGAGCAGTACTTC.

J is TRBJ2-3 and V is TRBV11-2; TRBD1 agrees at 9 bases. J gave up 2 bases and V 2 bases, and 8 bases lay outside the gene matches. Germline loops: CDR1 SGHAT, CDR2 FQNNGV. The CDR3 consists of 17 residues. The CDR3 bases are TGTGCCAGCAGCTTACCCGAGGGACAGGGAGCCACAGATACGCAGTATTTT. Protein: CASSLPEGQGATDTQYF.

The V and J genes are TRBV27 and TRBJ2-1; D may be TRBD2 (5 bases). From germline, CDR1 is MNHEY and CDR2 SMNVEV (reference sequence). The V end was cut by 3 bases, the J end by 0 bases, with 9 bases between. CDR3 length: 15 amino acids. In DNA, the CDR3 is TGTGCCAGCAGTTTGTGGCTAGCCTCCTACAATGAGCAGTTCTTC. This codes for CASSLWLASYNEQFF.

V gene TRBV25-1 combines with J gene TRBJ2-5; 10 nucleotides align to TRBD2. Germline V gene sequence: CDR1 MGHDK, CDR2 SYGVNS. This CDR3 has 17 residues. V shed 4 bases and J 5 bases; nucleotides not matched to a gene: 13. CDR3 sequence: CASSGERPAGGWETQYF. CDR3 nucleotides: TGTGCCAGCAGTGGGGAAAGACCAGCGGGAGGGTGGGAGACCCAGTACTTC.

The chain employs TRBV5-5 and TRBJ1-2; 10 positions match TRBD1. V was pared by 5 bases and J by 3 bases, with 13 bases of the junction left unmatched. The germline CDR1 and CDR2 sequences are SGHKS and YYEKEE (reference sequence). CDR3 length: 17 amino acids. The CDR3 here is CASRPQTGGTEDYGYTF. The DNA for the CDR3 is TGTGCCAGCAGACCACAGACAGGGGGCACGGAGGACTATGGCTACACCTTC.

The rearrangement joins TRBV5-5 to TRBJ2-7; 8 nucleotides line up with TRBD1. V lost 5 bases, J lost 4 bases, and 11 bases stayed unmatched. This CDR3 has 15 amino acids. CDR1 is SGHKS, CDR2 YYEKEE, per germline (reference sequence). The CDR3 loop reads CASRHTGTGLYEQYF. The DNA of the CDR3 is TGTGCCAGCAGGCACACCGGGACAGGACTATACGAGCAGTACTTC. Complete variable domain (other parts from reference TRBV5-5 and TRBJ2-7): DAGVTQSPTHLIKTRGQQVTLRCSPISGHKSVSWYQQVLGQGPQFIFQYYEKEERGRGNFPDRFSARQFPNYSSELNVNALLLGDSALYLCASRHTGTGLYEQYFGPGTRLTVT.

The V and J genes are TRBV15 and TRBJ1-5; D not resolved. V was shortened by 1 base and J by 5 bases, with 15 bases between the two germline ends. The CDR3 is made up of 16 amino acids. CDR1 and CDR2 (germline): LNHNV, YYDKDF (reference sequence). The CDR3 DNA reads as TGTGCCACCAGCAGAGCAATGAGGGCCGAGTATCAGCCCCAGCATTTT. Residues: CATSRAMRAEYQPQHF.

V is TRBV18 and J is TRBJ2-7; 10 bases line up with TRBD1. This CDR3 spans 19 amino acids. CDR1 KGHSH and CDR2 LQKENI come from the germline V gene. V lost 0 bases and J lost 0; bases outside the gene matches: 11. CDR3 bases: TGTGCCAGCTCACCACCGGGGACAGGGGTCCCCCTGAGCTCCTACGAGCAGTACTTC. Translated: CASSPPGTGVPLSSYEQYF.

V is TRBV2 and J is TRBJ2-7; TRBD2 matches 8 bases. There are 15 residues in the CDR3. The trim removed 2 bases at V and 2 bases at J, leaving 5 bases unmatched. Germline lookup yields CDR1 SNHLY and CDR2 FYNNEI. For the CDR3, the DNA is TGTGCCAGCAGTGAAACCCCGGGAGGGCCCTACGAGCAGTACTTC. Its protein product is CASSETPGGPYEQYF.

This rearrangement joins TRBV6-5 to TRBJ2-1; possible D gene TRBD1, 6 bases. The germline gives CDR1 MNHEY, CDR2 SVGAGI. V lost 5 bases and J lost 0, with 11 bases in between. The CDR3 runs 15 residues. CDR3: CASSHRVSSYNEQFF. CDR3 nucleotide sequence: TGTGCCAGCAGTCACAGGGTCAGCTCCTACAATGAGCAGTTCTTC.

This sequence joins TRBV6-1 and TRBJ2-7; 13 nucleotides align to TRBD2. The CDR3 sequence is 15 residues long. Germline V gene sequence: CDR1 MNHNS, CDR2 SASEGT. V was pared by 6 bases and J by 1 base, with 3 bases of the junction left unmatched. The CDR3 DNA follows: TGTGCCAGCAGGGGGGGACTAGCGGGATCCTACGAGCAGTACTTC. Protein: CASRGGLAGSYEQYF.